This is a list of T cell receptor beta chains from one sample in a study of low-dose radiotherapy and immunotherapy resistance in tumors. TCRdb redid the calling of the reads with MiXCR, one entry per CDR3 protein. The repertoire includes over 65,000 distinct CDR3 sequences, 18% of them detected once, and over 2.5% sits in the top ten. The starting material was PBMCs, obtained before treatment. These TCRs come from a male donor with prostate cancer. Both conserved end residues are part of each CDR3. The D gene is left open where the match is weak. Clone size is given for some rows only: seen once, a few or many times, or a class if the clone is expanded.

V	size	D	J	DNA	CDR3
TRBV7-9	many	.	TRBJ2-1	TGTGCCAGCCCCCGGGATCATTACAATGAGCAGTTCTTC	CASPRDHYNEQFF
TRBV10-2	many	.	TRBJ2-3	TGCGCCAGCAGTGGGCTAGGGGTGGTTACGCAGTATTTT	CASSGLGVVTQYF
TRBV12-5	many	TRBD2	TRBJ2-3	TGTGCTAGTGGTTTGGTGACCCGCGGACTAGCGGGACCCACAGATACGCAGTATTTT	CASGLVTRGLAGPTDTQYF
TRBV19	few	.	TRBJ1-5	TGTGCCAGTAGTATGAGACAGACAGATCAGCCCCAGCATTTT	CASSMRQTDQPQHF
TRBV7-9	.	TRBD1	TRBJ1-4	TGTGCCAGCAGCGTAGACAGGGGCCTGGAAAAACTGTTTTTT	CASSVDRGLEKLFF
TRBV29-1	many	.	TRBJ2-5	TGCAGCGTTGAAGGGAGACAAGAGACCCAGTACTTC	CSVEGRQETQYF
TRBV11-2	many	.	TRBJ2-2	TGTGCCAGCAGCTCCCAAGGCGGTAACACCGGGGAGCTGTTTTTT	CASSSQGGNTGELFF
TRBV19	many	.	TRBJ1-1	TGTGCCAGTAGTATAGCTGGCAGGTCTGAAGCTTTCTTT	CASSIAGRSEAFF
TRBV4-1	.	.	TRBJ1-1	TGCGCCAGCAGCTTAGGATCAGCGCGCTTGAACACTGAAGCTTTCTTT	CASSLGSARLNTEAFF
TRBV27	many	.	TRBJ1-5	TGTGCCAGCAGTTTATTAGTTAGCAATCAGCCCCAGCATTTT	CASSLLVSNQPQHF
TRBV7-9	many	.	TRBJ1-5	TGTGCCAGCAGCCGCGACCGGGGCCGGGACACCGATCAGCCCCAGCATTTT	CASSRDRGRDTDQPQHF
TRBV2	many	.	TRBJ2-4	TGTGCCAGCAGGGATCTCGTTTGGGGGAAAAACATTCAGTACTTC	CASRDLVWGKNIQYF
TRBV27	few	.	TRBJ1-5	TGTGCCAGCAGTCCCAGGACAGTCCGGAGAGGTCAGCCCCAGCATTTT	CASSPRTVRRGQPQHF
TRBV19	many	TRBD1	TRBJ2-2	TGTGCCAGTAGTCCCCGTGGGGACAGGTTCGGAAACACCGGGGAGCTGTTTTTT	CASSPRGDRFGNTGELFF
TRBV20-1	many	TRBD1	TRBJ2-5	TGCAGTGCTAGACCCGGGACAGGACAAGAGACCCAGTACTTC	CSARPGTGQETQYF
TRBV18	many	TRBD1	TRBJ2-7	TGTGCCAGCTCCCGAGGACAGGGGGAGACCTACGAGCAGTACTTC	CASSRGQGETYEQYF
TRBV6-5	once	TRBD2	TRBJ2-3	TGTGCCAGCAGTTACCCGGCGGGGGGTACGCAGTATTTT	CASSYPAGGTQYF
TRBV2	many	.	TRBJ1-6	TGTGCCAGCAGTGTGACGGATGTCTCGAATTCACCCCTCCACTTT	CASSVTDVSNSPLHF
TRBV3-1	many	TRBD1	TRBJ1-1	TGTGCCAGCAGCCAAACGGGACAGAGAAACACTGAAGCTTTCTTT	CASSQTGQRNTEAFF
TRBV5-4	few	.	TRBJ1-2	TGTGCCAGCAGCTCTTTAAAATATGGCTACACCTTC	CASSSLKYGYTF
TRBV5-1	once	.	TRBJ2-7	TGCGCCAGCAGCCCAGGCGGTCCCAGGGAGCAGTACTTC	CASSPGGPREQYF
TRBV5-1	.	.	TRBJ2-7	TGCGCCAGCACTTCTTCAACCACACCTGGGGCCCTCGTATACGAGCAGTACTTC	CASTSSTTPGALVYEQYF
TRBV29-1	many	TRBD1	TRBJ1-1	TGCAGCGTGAAAAAGACAGGGCAAAACACTGAAGCTTTCTTT	CSVKKTGQNTEAFF
TRBV10-3	many	TRBD1	TRBJ2-2	TGTGCCATCAGTGAGTTTGGACAGGCTGACACCGGGGAGCTGTTTTTT	CAISEFGQADTGELFF
TRBV4-2	many	.	TRBJ1-2	TGTGCCAGCAGCCAAGAGGGACAAACTAACTATGGCTACACCTTC	CASSQEGQTNYGYTF
TRBV18	many	.	TRBJ2-1	TGTGCCAGCTCACCAGGGTACAGCCTTTACAATGAGCAGTTCTTC	CASSPGYSLYNEQFF
TRBV25-1	many	.	TRBJ1-2	TGTGACAAACATGGCAGGCACACCTTC	CDKHGRHTF
TRBV7-2	many	.	TRBJ2-7	TGTGCCAGCAGCTCGGACAGTACCACCTACGAGCAGTACTTC	CASSSDSTTYEQYF
TRBV5-4	.	TRBD2	TRBJ2-3	TGTGCCAGCAGCTCCGGGACTAGCGGAATAGATACGCAGTATTTT	CASSSGTSGIDTQYF
TRBV19	.	.	TRBJ1-5	TGTGCCAGTAGTATCCCCCGCTATAGCAATCAGCCCCAGCATTTT	CASSIPRYSNQPQHF
TRBV5-3	many	TRBD1	TRBJ2-5	TGTGCCAGCAGCGCCGGACAGGGAGAAGAGACCCAGTACTTC	CASSAGQGEETQYF
TRBV12-3/TRBV12-4	many	TRBD2	TRBJ2-3	TGTGCCAGCAGCCCTAGCGGGGGGAACACAGATACGCAGTATTTT	CASSPSGGNTDTQYF
TRBV6-6	many	.	TRBJ1-2	TGTGCCAGCAGTTACTCCGCCAAAGAGGGCTACACCTTC	CASSYSAKEGYTF
TRBV20-1	few	TRBD1	TRBJ1-2	TGCAGTGCTAGCGAGAGGACAGGGGGAGCTGGCTACACCTTC	CSASERTGGAGYTF
TRBV5-5	.	TRBD1	TRBJ2-7	TGTGCCAGCAGCTTGGGAGGACAGGGCGACGAGCAGTACTTC	CASSLGGQGDEQYF
TRBV5-4	.	TRBD2	TRBJ2-3	TGTGCCAGCAGCTTGGGACGGGGGGGCGCAGATACGCAGTATTTT	CASSLGRGGADTQYF
TRBV7-2	many	.	TRBJ2-3	TGTGCCAGCAGCTTAGGGATGGCAGATACGCAGTATTTT	CASSLGMADTQYF
TRBV24-1	many	TRBD1	TRBJ2-1	TGTGCCACCAGTGTCGAGGACAGGGGGCAGTATGAGCAGTTCTTC	CATSVEDRGQYEQFF
TRBV12-3/TRBV12-4	.	TRBD1	TRBJ1-1	TGTGCCAGCAGTTCACAGGGGAGACCGGGTGACACTGAAGCTTTCTTT	CASSSQGRPGDTEAFF
TRBV11-1	many	.	TRBJ1-1	TGTGCCAGCAGCTTCGGCGACAGCACTGAAGCTTTCTTT	CASSFGDSTEAFF
TRBV7-2	few	.	TRBJ2-1	TGTGCCAGCAGCCCCCCCGGGACGGCCAACAATGAGCAGTTCTTC	CASSPPGTANNEQFF
TRBV20-1	many	TRBD2	TRBJ2-3	TGCAGTGCTAGCCCGTCTAGCGGGGGCCAAAGCACAGATACGCAGTATTTT	CSASPSSGGQSTDTQYF
TRBV29-1	.	.	TRBJ2-7	TGCAGCGTTGGACCGGGGTTAGGGCAGTACTTC	CSVGPGLGQYF
TRBV5-1	many	.	TRBJ2-5	TGCGCCAGCAGCTTGGGGCGGCAAGAGACCCAGTACTTC	CASSLGRQETQYF
TRBV12-3/TRBV12-4	few	.	TRBJ1-4	TGTGCCAGCACCACCGACGGGTTCATTGAAAAACTGTTTTTT	CASTTDGFIEKLFF
TRBV5-4	many	TRBD1	TRBJ1-6	TGTGCCAGCAGCTCAGACAGGGATAATTCACCCCTCCACTTT	CASSSDRDNSPLHF
TRBV15	few	.	TRBJ1-2	TGTGCCACCAGCCGGAGCCTTACCGGGATACAGGGTGGCTACACCTTC	CATSRSLTGIQGGYTF
TRBV6-5	many	.	TRBJ2-5	TGTGCCAGCAGTTACTCGCAGACCCAAGAGACCCAGTACTTC	CASSYSQTQETQYF
TRBV20-1	.	.	TRBJ1-6	TGCAGTGCTAGAGATCTGGGGGGCAAAGATTCACCCCTCCACTTT	CSARDLGGKDSPLHF